This TCR beta chain was recorded in a study of shared T cell receptors in the human thymus. Assay: immunoSEQ multiplex PCR; the TCRdb copy retains only in-frame clones and omits some. Here the sample spans hundreds of thousands of clones, approximately 88% being singletons. This same sample was also part of a study on human thymus T cells. From that paper: Corrective cardiac operations yielded the resected thymus tissue. Related studies found that unrelated individuals share highly overlapping thymic repertoires.

This TCR came from a boy younger than two with a congenital heart defect. The sequenced sample was thymocytes.

The CDR3 nucleotides are TGTGCCAGCAGCCGACAGGGAGTCTCGAACACCGGGGAGCTGTTTTTT. Its translation is CASSRQGVSNTGELFF. V gene TRBV9 combines with J gene TRBJ2-2; 7 bases agree with TRBD1. Per the germline V gene, CDR1 is SGDLS and CDR2 is YYNGEE. The CDR3 covers 16 residues. J lost 0 bases, V lost 4 bases, and 6 bases had no gene match.